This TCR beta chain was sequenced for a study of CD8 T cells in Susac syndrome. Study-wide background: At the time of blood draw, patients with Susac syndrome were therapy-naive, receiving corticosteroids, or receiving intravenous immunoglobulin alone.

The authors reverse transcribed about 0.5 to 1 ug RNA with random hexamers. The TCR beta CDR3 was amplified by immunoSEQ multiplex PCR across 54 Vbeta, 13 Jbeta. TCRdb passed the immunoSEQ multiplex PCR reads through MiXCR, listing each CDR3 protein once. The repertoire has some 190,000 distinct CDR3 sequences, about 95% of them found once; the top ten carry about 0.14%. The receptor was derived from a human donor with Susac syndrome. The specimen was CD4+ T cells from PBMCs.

The CDR3 region is CASSSPSFFQYF. CDR3 nucleotides: TGTGCCAGCAGTTCCCCCTCGTTTTTCCAGTACTTC. V is TRBV28 and J is TRBJ2-5; D gene ambiguous. This CDR3 contains 12 residues. The V end lost 4 bases, the J end lost 10 bases, and 13 bases lay between the germline ends. From germline, CDR1 is MDHEN and CDR2 SYDVKM.